A single sample is the source of the 12 T cell receptor beta chains below, sequenced in a study of blood T cell repertoires in COVID-19 (dated by TCRdb to the early 2020s). Preparation of the library involved the immunoSEQ multiplex PCR assay. TCRdb holds this immuneACCESS table with in-frame rearrangements only. Some clones are missing; in checked studies, unresolved V genes explain under half, and the rest has no known cause. Within this sample are some 80,000 clones, with around 90% of them counted one time only. Of the sample, around 2.6% is held by the ten largest clones. The sample taken for sequencing was peripheral blood. These TCRs come from a human donor in a cohort sampled during active COVID-19.

The chain combines TRBV6-2 or TRBV6-3 with TRBJ1-1; the D is unclear. Between the trimmed V and J ends, which lost 1 base and 3 bases, there was a span of 9 bases. In germline, CDR1 is MNHEY, CDR2 SVGEGT. The CDR3 length is 14 residues. The CDR3 nucleotides are TGTGCCAGCAGTTACTGGTCGAGGGACACTGAAGCTTTCTTT. It yields the protein CASSYWSRDTEAFF.

V and J are TRBV3-1 (or the pseudogene TRBV3-2) and TRBJ2-1, with 15 bases lining up with TRBD2. The V gene end was trimmed by 5 bases and the J gene end by 9 bases; junction bases not matched to a gene: 8. The CDR3 spans 16 residues. The germline gives CDR1 LGHDT, CDR2 YNNKEL (reference sequence). CDR3 amino acids: CASSLRTSGGAREQFF. In DNA, the CDR3 is TGTGCCAGCAGCTTACGGACTAGCGGGGGGGCCCGTGAGCAGTTCTTC.

The chain employs TRBV19 and TRBJ1-5; unclear D gene. The V gene's germline CDR1 is LNHDA and CDR2 SQIVND (reference sequence). The V end lost 5 bases, the J end lost 7 bases, and 21 bases lay between the germline ends. This CDR3 is built from 16 residues. DNA of the CDR3: TGTGCCAGTAGTCTGGCCTCGCCCAGGCTATACCAGCCCCAGCATTTT. The encoded protein is CASSLASPRLYQPQHF.

The CDR3, as DNA: TGCGCCAGCAGCTTGACTAGAGTCGAGCAGTTCTTC. Translated: CASSLTRVEQFF. The V call is TRBV5-1, the J call TRBJ2-1; D possibly corresponds to TRBD2 (5 bases). Germline V lookup: CDR1 SGHRS, CDR2 YFSETQ. The V gene lost 1 base and the J gene lost 10 bases, with 9 bases spanning the gap. This CDR3 region has 12 residues.

This clone was seen a few times. CDR3 coding DNA: TGCGCCAGCAGCCAAGGCAGCAAAAACATTCAGTACTTC. Its translation: CASSQGSKNIQYF. This chain uses TRBV4-1 with TRBJ2-4, with D unclear. V dropped 1 base and J dropped 3 bases, with 4 bases sitting between them. The CDR3 loop spans 13 amino acids. Germline CDR1 reads MGHRA; CDR2 reads YSYEKL.

The chain employs TRBV4-3 and TRBJ2-1, with D possibly being TRBD1 (6 bases). Trimming pared 2 bases from V and 9 bases from J, leaving 11 bases between. CDR3 length: 13 residues. Germline lookup yields CDR1 LGHNA and CDR2 YSLEER. CDR3 sequence: CASSQQQGLEQFF. For the CDR3, the DNA is TGCGCCAGCAGCCAACAACAGGGTCTTGAGCAGTTCTTC.

The V gene is TRBV6-2 or TRBV6-3, the J gene TRBJ1-2; D is ambiguous. The germline V gene encodes CDR1 MNHEY and CDR2 SVGEGT. The CDR3 is made up of 13 amino acids. Trimming removed 2 bases from V and 5 bases from J, with 9 bases in between. DNA of the CDR3: TGTGCCAGCAGTTACGGGCAGAGTTATGGCTACACCTTC. This sequence encodes CASSYGQSYGYTF.

This rearrangement joins TRBV7-8 to TRBJ1-1; 10 bases are shared with TRBD1. CDR1 is SGHVS and CDR2 is FQNEAQ in the germline V gene. Trimming at V came to 1 base and at J to 4 bases, leaving 0 bases not matched to a gene. This CDR3 has 14 amino acids. CDR3: CASSLGQGATEAFF. The CDR3 coding sequence is TGTGCCAGCAGCTTAGGACAGGGGGCCACTGAAGCTTTCTTT. Combining the CDR3 with reference TRBV7-8 and TRBJ1-1 gives the whole variable domain GAGVSQSPRYKVAKRGQDVALRCDPISGHVSLFWYQQALGQGPEFLTYFQNEAQLDKSGLPSDRFFAERPEGSVSTLKIQRTQQEDSAVYLCASSLGQGATEAFFGQGTRLTVV.

The chain links TRBV18 to TRBJ1-5; 7 bases are a match to TRBD1. This CDR3 is built from 14 residues. J lost 4 bases, V lost 4 bases, and 4 bases had no gene match. Germline CDR1 is KGHSH and CDR2 is LQKENI. In DNA, the CDR3 is TGTGCCAGCTCACAGGGGGCTATTAATCAGCCCCAGCATTTT. Residues: CASSQGAINQPQHF.

The chain couples TRBV19 to TRBJ1-3, with D perhaps matching TRBD1 (6 bases). The germline V and J ends were trimmed by 5 bases and 0 bases, with 14 bases remaining between them. Germline CDR1 is LNHDA and CDR2 is SQIVND (reference sequence). The CDR3 is 16 residues long. This chain's CDR3 is CASSRLAGDSGNTIYF. The CDR3 DNA sequence: TGTGCCAGTAGTCGATTGGCAGGGGACTCTGGAAACACCATATATTTT.

This sequence joins TRBV28 and TRBJ2-5; D is perhaps TRBD2 (6 bases). Germline V CDR1 and CDR2: MDHEN, SYDVKM. The CDR3 is 14 amino acids. Trimming left V 5 bases short and J 4 bases short, with 14 bases between. CDR3 protein: CASSTGGDGETQYF. CDR3 nucleotide sequence: TGTGCCAGCAGTACAGGCGGGGATGGAGAGACCCAGTACTTC.

The chain recombines TRBV7-9 with TRBJ2-1, with D perhaps matching TRBD2 (6 bases). Trimming removed 0 bases from V and 6 bases from J, with 15 bases in between. Germline V gives CDR1 SEHNR, CDR2 FQNEAQ (reference sequence). There are 16 residues in the CDR3. CDR3: CASSLARGGHRNEQFF. CDR3 coding DNA: TGTGCCAGCAGCTTAGCGCGAGGAGGGCACCGCAATGAGCAGTTCTTC. The complete variable domain, with remaining parts taken from reference TRBV7-9 and TRBJ2-1, reads DTGVSQNPRHKITKRGQNVTFRCDPISEHNRLYWYRQTLGQGPEFLTYFQNEAQLEKSRLLSDRFSAERPKGSFSTLEIQRTEQGDSAMYLCASSLARGGHRNEQFFGPGTRLTVL.